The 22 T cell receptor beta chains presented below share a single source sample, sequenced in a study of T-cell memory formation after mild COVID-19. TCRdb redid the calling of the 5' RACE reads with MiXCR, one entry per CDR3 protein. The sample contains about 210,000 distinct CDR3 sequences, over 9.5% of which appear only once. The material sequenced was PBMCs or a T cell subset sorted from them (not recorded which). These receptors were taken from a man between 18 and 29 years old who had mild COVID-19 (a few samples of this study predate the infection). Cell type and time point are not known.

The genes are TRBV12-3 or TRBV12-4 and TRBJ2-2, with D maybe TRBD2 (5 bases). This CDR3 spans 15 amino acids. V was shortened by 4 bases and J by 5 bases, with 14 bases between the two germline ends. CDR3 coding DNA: TGTGCCAGCAGTTCCTCTACCCAGCGGACCGGGGAGCTGTTTTTT. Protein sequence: CASSSSTQRTGELFF.

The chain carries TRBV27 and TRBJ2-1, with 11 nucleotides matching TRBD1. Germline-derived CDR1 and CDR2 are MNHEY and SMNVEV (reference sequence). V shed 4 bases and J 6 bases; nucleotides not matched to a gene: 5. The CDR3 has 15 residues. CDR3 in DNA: TGTGCCAGCAGTTCCGCCGGGACAGGGGGCAATGAGCAGTTCTTC. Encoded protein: CASSSAGTGGNEQFF.

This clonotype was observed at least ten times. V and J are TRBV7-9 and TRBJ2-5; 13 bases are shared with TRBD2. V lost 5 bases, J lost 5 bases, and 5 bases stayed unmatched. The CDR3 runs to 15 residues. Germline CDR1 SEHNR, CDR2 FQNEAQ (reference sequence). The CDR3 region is CASSPGLAGLETQYF. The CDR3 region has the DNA TGTGCCAGCAGCCCGGGACTAGCGGGGTTGGAGACCCAGTACTTC.

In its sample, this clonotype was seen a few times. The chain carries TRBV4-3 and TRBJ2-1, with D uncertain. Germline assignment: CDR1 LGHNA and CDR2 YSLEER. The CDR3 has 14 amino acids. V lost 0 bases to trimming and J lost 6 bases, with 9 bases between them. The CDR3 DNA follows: TGCGCCAGCAGCCAAGATCGCTGGCTCAATGAGCAGTTCTTC. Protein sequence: CASSQDRWLNEQFF.

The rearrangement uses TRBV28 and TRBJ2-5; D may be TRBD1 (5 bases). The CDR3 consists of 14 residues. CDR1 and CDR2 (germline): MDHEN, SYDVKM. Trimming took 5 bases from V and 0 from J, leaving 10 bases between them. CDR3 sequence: CASSGAKYQETQYF. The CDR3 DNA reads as TGTGCCAGCAGTGGGGCAAAGTACCAAGAGACCCAGTACTTC. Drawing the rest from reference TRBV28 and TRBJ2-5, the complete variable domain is DVKVTQSSRYLVKRTGEKVFLECVQDMDHENMFWYRQDPGLGLRLIYFSYDVKMKEKGDIPEGYSVSREKKERFSLILESASTNQTSMYLCASSGAKYQETQYFGPGTRLLVL.

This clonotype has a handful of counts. The CDR3 nucleotides read TGCAGTGCTAGAGATCCGAGGACTAGCGCCCTCGGGGAGCTGTTTTTT. Residues: CSARDPRTSALGELFF. The rearrangement joins TRBV20-1 to TRBJ2-2, with 9 bases matching TRBD2. Germline CDR1 DFQATT, CDR2 SNEGSKA (reference sequence). This CDR3 is built from 16 residues. Trimming cost V 0 bases and J 7 bases; bases outside gene matches: 9.

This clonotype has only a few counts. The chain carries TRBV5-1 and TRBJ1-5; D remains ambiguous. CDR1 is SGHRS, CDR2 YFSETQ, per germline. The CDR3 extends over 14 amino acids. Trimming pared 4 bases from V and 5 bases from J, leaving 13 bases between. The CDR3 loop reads CASSPDRLDQPQHF. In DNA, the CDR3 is TGCGCCAGCAGCCCCGACCGGCTAGATCAGCCCCAGCATTTT.

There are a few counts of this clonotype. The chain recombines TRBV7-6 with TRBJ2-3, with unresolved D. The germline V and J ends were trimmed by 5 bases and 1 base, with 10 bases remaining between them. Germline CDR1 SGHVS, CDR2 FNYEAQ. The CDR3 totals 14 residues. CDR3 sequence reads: CASSPRYRTDTQYF. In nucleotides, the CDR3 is TGTGCCAGCAGCCCTCGGTACCGCACAGATACGCAGTATTTT.

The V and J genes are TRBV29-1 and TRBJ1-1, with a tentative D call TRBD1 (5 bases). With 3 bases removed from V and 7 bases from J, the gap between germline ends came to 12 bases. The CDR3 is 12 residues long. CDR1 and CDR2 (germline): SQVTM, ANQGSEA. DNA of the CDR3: TGCAGCGTTGATAGGGGACGAAATGAAGCTTTCTTT. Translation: CSVDRGRNEAFF.

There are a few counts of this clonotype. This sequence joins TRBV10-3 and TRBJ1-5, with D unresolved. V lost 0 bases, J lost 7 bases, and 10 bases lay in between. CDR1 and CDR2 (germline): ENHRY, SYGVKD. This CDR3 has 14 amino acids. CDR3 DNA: TGTGCCATCAGTGAGTCCGGCAGATCCCAGCCCCAGCATTTT. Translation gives CAISESGRSQPQHF.

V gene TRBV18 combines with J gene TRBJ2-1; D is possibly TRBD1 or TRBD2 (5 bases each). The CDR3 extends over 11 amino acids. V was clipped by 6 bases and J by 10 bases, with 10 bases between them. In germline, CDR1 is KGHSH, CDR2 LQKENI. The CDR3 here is CASSPREEQFF. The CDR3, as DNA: TGTGCCAGCTCCCCCAGGGAGGAGCAGTTCTTC.

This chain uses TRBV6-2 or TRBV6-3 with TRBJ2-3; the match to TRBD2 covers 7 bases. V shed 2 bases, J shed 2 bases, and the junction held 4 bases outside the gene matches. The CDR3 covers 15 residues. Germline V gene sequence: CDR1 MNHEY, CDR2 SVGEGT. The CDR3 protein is CASSYEGRDTDTQYF. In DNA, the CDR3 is TGTGCCAGCAGTTACGAGGGGAGGGACACAGATACGCAGTATTTT.

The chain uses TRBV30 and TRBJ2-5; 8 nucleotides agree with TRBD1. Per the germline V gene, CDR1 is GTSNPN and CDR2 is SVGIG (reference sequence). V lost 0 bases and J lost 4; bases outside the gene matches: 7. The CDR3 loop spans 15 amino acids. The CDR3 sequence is CAWSVVDRARETQYF. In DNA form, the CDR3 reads TGTGCCTGGAGTGTGGTGGACAGGGCGCGAGAGACCCAGTACTTC.

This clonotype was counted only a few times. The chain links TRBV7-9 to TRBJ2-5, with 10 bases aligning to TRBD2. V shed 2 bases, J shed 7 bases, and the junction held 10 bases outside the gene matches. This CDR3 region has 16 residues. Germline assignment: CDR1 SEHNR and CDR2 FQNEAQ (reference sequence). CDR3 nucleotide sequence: TGTGCCAGCAGCTTACGCCTAGCGGGGGCGAGGGGGACCCAGTACTTC. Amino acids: CASSLRLAGARGTQYF.

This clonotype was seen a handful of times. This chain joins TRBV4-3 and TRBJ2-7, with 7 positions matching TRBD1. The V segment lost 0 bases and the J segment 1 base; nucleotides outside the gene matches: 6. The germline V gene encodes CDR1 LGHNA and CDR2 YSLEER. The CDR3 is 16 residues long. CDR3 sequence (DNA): TGCGCCAGCAGCCAAGATTACAGGGGATCATCCTACGAGCAGTACGTC. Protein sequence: CASSQDYRGSSYEQYV.

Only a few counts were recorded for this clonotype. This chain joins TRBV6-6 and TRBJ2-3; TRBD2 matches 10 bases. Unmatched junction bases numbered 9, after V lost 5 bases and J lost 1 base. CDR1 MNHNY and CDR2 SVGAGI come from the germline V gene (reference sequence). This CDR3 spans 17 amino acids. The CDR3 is CASSPYVAGGRTDTQYF. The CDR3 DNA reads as TGTGCCAGCAGTCCCTATGTAGCGGGGGGCCGCACAGATACGCAGTATTTT.

The CDR3 loop reads CASSLVGWRGDTDTQYF. CDR3 DNA sequence: TGCGCCAGCAGCTTGGTCGGCTGGCGGGGGGACACAGATACGCAGTATTTT. The genes are TRBV5-1 and TRBJ2-3; TRBD2 aligns across 8 bases. V dropped 0 bases and J dropped 2; count of bases not matched to a gene: 8. Germline V lookup: CDR1 SGHRS, CDR2 YFSETQ. The CDR3 covers 17 residues.

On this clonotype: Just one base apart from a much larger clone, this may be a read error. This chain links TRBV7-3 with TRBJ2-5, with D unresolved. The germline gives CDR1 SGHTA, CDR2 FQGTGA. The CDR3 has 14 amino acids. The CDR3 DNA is TGTGCCAGCAGCTTTGGTAACCGCCAAAAGACCCAGTACTTC. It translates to CASSFGNRQKTQYF.

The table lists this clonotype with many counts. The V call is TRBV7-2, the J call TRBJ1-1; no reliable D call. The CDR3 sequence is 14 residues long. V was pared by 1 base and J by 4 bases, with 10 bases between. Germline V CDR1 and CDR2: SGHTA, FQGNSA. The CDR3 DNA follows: TGTGCCAGCAGCTTAGGGGCGCATGGCACTGAAGCTTTCTTT. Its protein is CASSLGAHGTEAFF.

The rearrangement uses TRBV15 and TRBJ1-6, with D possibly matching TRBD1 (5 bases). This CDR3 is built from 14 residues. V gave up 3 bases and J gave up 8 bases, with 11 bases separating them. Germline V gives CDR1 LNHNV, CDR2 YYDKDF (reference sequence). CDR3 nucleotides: TGTGCCACCAGCAGCAGGGTCGGGGATTCACCCCTCCACTTT. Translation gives CATSSRVGDSPLHF.

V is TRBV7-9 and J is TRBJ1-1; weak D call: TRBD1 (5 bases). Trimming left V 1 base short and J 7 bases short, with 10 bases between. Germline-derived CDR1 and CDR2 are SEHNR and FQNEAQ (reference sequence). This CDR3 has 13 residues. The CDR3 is CASSLGQGNEAFF. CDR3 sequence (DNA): TGTGCCAGCAGCTTAGGGCAGGGCAATGAAGCTTTCTTT.

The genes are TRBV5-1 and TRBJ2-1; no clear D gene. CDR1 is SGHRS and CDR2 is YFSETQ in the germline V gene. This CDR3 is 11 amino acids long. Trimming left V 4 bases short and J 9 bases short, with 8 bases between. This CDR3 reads CASSVRSEQFF. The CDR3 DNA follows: TGCGCCAGCAGCGTACGGTCTGAGCAGTTCTTC.